These T cell receptor beta chains were read from a single sample in a study of human thymus T cells. This table comes from immunoSEQ multiplex PCR, and its TCRdb copy is limited to in-frame clones, with some not included. Here the sample spans 46,000 or so clones, 85% to 95% being singletons. Sequences were obtained from blood. The receptors derive from a girl less than two years old with a congenital heart defect but otherwise immunologically healthy. CDR3s include the opening cysteine and the closing phenylalanine or tryptophan. D genes are given only for firm matches. The listing skips clone size in some rows; elsewhere it reads once, few, many or a size class.

d_gene	v_gene	abundance	j_gene	len	CDR3nt	CDR3aa
NA	TRBV4-3	NA	TRBJ2-7	14	TGCGCCAGCAGCCAAGATGGGGACGACTACGAGCAGTACTTC	CASSQDGDDYEQYF
TRBD2	TRBV10-2	NA	TRBJ2-3	18	TGCGCCAGCTCGCCGGGAAGCGGGAGGGCCGGGTGGTTAGATACGCAGTATTTT	CASSPGSGRAGWLDTQYF
TRBD2	TRBV15	NA	TRBJ2-1	14	TGTGCCACCAGCAGAGGTGGTAGCGGGAGGGAGCAGTTCTTC	CATSRGGSGREQFF
TRBD1	TRBV7-9	NA	TRBJ1-4	15	TGTGCCAGCAGCCGCGAGACAGGGTTAGATGAAAAACTGTTTTTT	CASSRETGLDEKLFF
TRBD1	TRBV7-9	NA	TRBJ2-2	16	TGTGCCAGCAGCCCCCGGACAGGGTTGAACACCGGGGAGCTGTTTTTT	CASSPRTGLNTGELFF
TRBD2	TRBV7-9	NA	TRBJ2-3	16	TGTGCCAGCAGCTTAGGGCCCGGGACTACCACAGATACGCAGTATTTT	CASSLGPGTTTDTQYF
NA	TRBV9	once	TRBJ1-1	16	TGTGCCAGCAGCCCCCGAACCGGGACCATTAACACTGAAGCTTTCTTT	CASSPRTGTINTEAFF
NA	TRBV27	NA	TRBJ1-2	14	TGTGCCAGCAGTCCAGGTCCTCAGGGCTATGGCTACACCTTC	CASSPGPQGYGYTF
NA	TRBV27	NA	TRBJ1-2	15	TGTGCCAGCAGTTTGTTGAGAGGGGCTAACTATGGCTACACCTTC	CASSLLRGANYGYTF
TRBD2	TRBV19	NA	TRBJ2-3	16	TGTGCCAGTAGTACCGGGAGGAAGGGCCTATGGGATACGCAGTATTTT	CASSTGRKGLWDTQYF
NA	TRBV7-2	few	TRBJ1-1	13	TGTGCCAGCAGCCGCGACTTGAACACTGAAGCTTTCTTT	CASSRDLNTEAFF
NA	TRBV6-5	NA	TRBJ2-1	15	TGTGCCAGCAGTTACTCCACTACTCCTTCCAATGAGCAGTTCTTC	CASSYSTTPSNEQFF
NA	TRBV28	NA	TRBJ1-1	14	TGTGCCAGCAGTCGTCTGAGGGGGGACACTGAAGCTTTCTTT	CASSRLRGDTEAFF
TRBD2	TRBV5-1	NA	TRBJ2-3	14	TGCGCCAGCAGCTCGGGACTAGCGGTCGACACGCAGTATTTT	CASSSGLAVDTQYF
TRBD1	TRBV5-6	NA	TRBJ2-2	15	TGTGCCAGCAGCCCGGGACAGGGGTTATCGGGGGAGCTGTTTTTT	CASSPGQGLSGELFF
NA	TRBV29-1	once	TRBJ1-2	12	TGCAGCGTCGGGACGCACCACTATGGCTACACCTTC	CSVGTHHYGYTF
TRBD2	TRBV13	NA	TRBJ2-5	14	TGTGCCAGCAGCTTAAGCACTAGCGCGGAGACCCAGTACTTC	CASSLSTSAETQYF
TRBD2	TRBV10-3	NA	TRBJ2-3	18	TGTGCCATCAGTGAGTCCCTACTTAGCGGGAGCCGCACAGATACGCAGTATTTT	CAISESLLSGSRTDTQYF
NA	TRBV2	NA	TRBJ1-1	13	TGTGCCAGTTGGGAGTCGGGGAACACTGAAGCTTTCTTT	CASWESGNTEAFF
TRBD2	TRBV5-1	NA	TRBJ2-7	18	TGCGCCAGCAGCTTGGATTACTCTAGCGGGAGGATCCTCTACGAGCAGTACTTC	CASSLDYSSGRILYEQYF
NA	TRBV28	NA	TRBJ2-7	15	TGTGCCAGCAGTTTACGCTCAGGGCCTATGGGGGAGCAGTACTTC	CASSLRSGPMGEQYF
TRBD2	TRBV7-2	NA	TRBJ2-1	17	TGTGCCAGCAGCTCTCAATCTGGACTAGCGGGAGGAAATGAGCAGTTCTTC	CASSSQSGLAGGNEQFF
TRBD1	TRBV6-5	NA	TRBJ1-2	13	TGTGCCAGCAGTTACGGGACAGGGGCTGGCTACACCTTC	CASSYGTGAGYTF